This T cell receptor beta chain was identified in a study of tumor-infiltrating lymphocytes in oesophageal squamous cell carcinoma. TCRdb re-derived calls from the PCR reads in MiXCR, one entry per CDR3 protein. The sample lists approximately 15,000 distinct CDR3 sequences, 40% to 65% seen once, with around 20% in the top ten. This clonotype was found a few times. CDR3 length equals 13 residues. Germline V lookup: CDR1 SGHTA, CDR2 FQGNSA. V lost 1 base and J lost 6, with 9 bases in between. The sequencing sample was made of esophageal tumor tissue. V is TRBV7-2 and J is TRBJ1-2; D not certain. This sequence originates from a male donor with esophageal squamous cell carcinoma. The CDR3 region has the DNA TGTGCCAGCAGCTTAGGCCGTTTCGATGGCTACACCTTC. Its translation is CASSLGRFDGYTF.